Below, one T cell receptor (beta chain) is given with its context. Its antigen is undetermined. This specimen belongs to a study of T cell responses to AZD1222 COVID-19 vaccine. Study findings and constraints: Baseline testing showed seropositivity in only six or seven AZD1222 recipients.

Between the trimmed V and J ends, which lost 2 bases and 2 bases, there was a span of 10 bases. Looked up from germline, CDR1 is MNHEY and CDR2 is SMNVEV (reference sequence). The CDR3 consists of 15 residues. Sequencing used immunoSEQ multiplex PCR; TCRdb keeps in-frame clones, though not all of them. Of around 130,000 clones in the sample, approximately 91% are singletons; the top ten hold 4% to 5%. The origin of this receptor is an adult in good health. V and J are TRBV27 and TRBJ2-1; the D gene could be TRBD1 or TRBD2 (5 bases each). This specimen consisted of peripheral blood, obtained on day 0 of AZD1222 vaccination. CDR3 region: CASSLMGPTYNEQFF. In nucleotides, the CDR3 is TGTGCCAGCAGTTTAATGGGACCCACCTACAATGAGCAGTTCTTC.